This TCR beta chain stems from a study of cytomegalovirus exposure and HLA in healthy donors (dated by TCRdb to 2017 to 2019). About the full investigation: According to an earlier analysis of a few hundred of the donors, about 179 million T cells yielded over 100 million unique TCR beta sequences and approximately 300 Gb of sequence data. An early release that covered about 600 HLA-typed donors contained approximately 320 gigabases of sequencing data and tens of millions of unique TCR sequences. The genetic ancestry cluster associated with self-reported Caucasian donors included 65% to 90% of the roughly 380 genotyped donors. The study aimed to test whether signatures of past pathogen exposure could be identified by cataloging public T cell receptors. Using immunosequencing, the study profiled T cell repertoires from about 650 subjects and related those repertoires to cytomegalovirus serostatus. Along with the approximately 700-subject first cohort, a separate validation cohort of 120 different subjects was used. The study combined high-throughput TCR immunosequencing, statistical association of individual TCRs with disease status, and machine learning to predict cytomegalovirus infection status. A later analysis re-analyzed previously published TCR beta repertoires from roughly 690 donors and added high-resolution HLA genotyping to study TCR occurrence patterns. In the later analysis, no new phenotypic data were used to find candidate immune exposures; instead, reliance was placed on TCR beta sequences and their occurrence across donors. To decide whether each TCR beta V gene segment behaved as functional or pseudogenic, an earlier analysis of some 540 of the donors relied on high-throughput TCR beta sequencing. Donor age, sex, ethnicity and CMV serostatus were compiled together with the repertoire data. A later genetic analysis used genome-wide SNP genotypes for about three fifths of the 666 donors, treating that subset as a discovery cohort. All discovery cohort repertoires had been generated on a single sequencing platform. Both class I and class II loci were covered by HLA typing, at four-digit resolution. The number of donors typed differed by locus, with 629-630 for A, B, C, DRB1 and DQB1, more than 500 for DQA1, approximately 570 for DPA1, and some 440 for DPB1. Because of strong linkage in the cohort, 5 or 6 DR-DQ haplotypes were treated as single units for association and clustering. Across some 400 genotyped donors of the cohort, an average of approximately 200,000 unique TCR beta nucleotide sequences per donor were sequenced, and roughly 17% of those sequences were non-productive. Findings and caveats that apply to the study as a whole: The study gave a list of about 160 TCR beta chains associated with cytomegalovirus. Roughly uniform sequencing depth across donors was assumed in presence/absence analyses, although this assumption may not hold. Linkage disequilibrium might explain the correlated functional status among segregating V segments, but an unknown experimental factor could not be excluded. In a later analysis, TCR association rates were found to vary across HLA loci, with the most associated TCRs seen for DRB1 alleles and the fewest for HLA-C alleles. Some IMGT-functional V segments, including TRBV6-2 and TRBV6-3, could not be told apart with the 87-base-pair reads, so those segments were excluded. Cytomegalovirus status was reported to be diagnosed by the classifier with high specificity and sensitivity in both the original and validation cohorts. According to a later genetic analysis, donors in an Asian-associated ancestry cluster had fewer N-insertions in productive TCRs than the roughly 700-donor mean. According to a later analysis, parvovirus B19, influenza, CMV and Epstein-Barr virus appeared linked to several top co-occurrence clusters. According to a later analysis, most CMV-associated TCR beta chains appeared to be HLA-restricted, and the HLA associations seemed to be driven largely by CMV exposure. A cluster of highly shared sequence variants was judged likely to be a technical artifact of the sequencing pipeline. When HLA alleles, especially DR and DQ, strongly co-occurred, TCR associations were difficult to assign to individual alleles. A further reported finding was that TCR beta sequences accurately predicted the HLA-A and HLA-B alleles for most subjects in the first cohort. Specific HLA alleles were associated with roughly 17,000 TCR beta sequences at a false discovery rate of 0.05 in a later analysis. An association between a missense DCLRE1C variant and V-gene and J-gene trimming of TCR beta chains was found in a later genetic analysis and replicated in an independent cohort. In a later analysis, HLA-associated TCR beta chains were found to be more clonally expanded and to have lower generation probabilities than equally common non-associated chains. An earlier analysis of several hundred of the donors showed that most TCR beta V segments appeared in productive rearrangements either about 87% or about 30% of the time, which broadly matched IMGT annotations. Immune exposure information for the cohort was limited to CMV serostatus. The cohort was sequenced for TCR beta chains only, and without alpha or paired-chain data the features that could be detected were limited. The earlier analysis of 587 of the donors excluded 15 to 20 rarely observed V segments, including chromosome 9 orphons, because counts were too low. It was suggested by the authors that the approach could potentially be generalized to other disease states and immunological phenotypes. HLA typing was unavailable for some donors at each locus, so association tests used only the typed subset. Most TCR sequences were observed very rarely across donors, whereas some public TCRs were present in many individuals. A few of the identified cytomegalovirus-associated TCR beta chains were confirmed in vitro to be specific for cytomegalovirus antigens.

CDR1 and CDR2 (SGHRS, YFSETQ) derive from the germline V gene. V is cut by 8 bases and J by 3 bases, and the space between the germline ends is 18 bases. From the cysteine through the phenylalanine, the CDR3 covers 14 amino acids. CDR3 DNA is the only sequence kept; it has 42 bases, read in frame from the first base. This clone was detected only a few times. Which antigen it targets is not known. Base qualities are not at hand, and no much larger clone is one base apart. The cohort was made up of about 670 healthy bone marrow donors. At the time of sampling, all cohort members were nominally healthy, though unrecorded immune exposures were likely present. The donor was CMV seronegative and was included in the group of a few hundred seronegative cohort members. A peripheral blood sample was collected from each donor, and TCR beta sequencing was performed on peripheral blood mononuclear cells. Genomic DNA extraction from the blood cell samples was performed with the Qiagen DNeasy Blood Extraction Kit.

Libraries were constructed by the immunoSEQ multiplex PCR assay. For the multiplex PCR, a mixture combining 60 forward primers for TCR Vbeta segments and 13 reverse primers for TCR Jbeta segments was used. Amplification of the CDR3 region of rearranged TCR beta genes was performed with a multiplex PCR assay on genomic DNA. Amplified TCR beta libraries were sequenced as 87-base-pair reads on the Illumina HiSeq System. The paper's data handling went like this. A later analysis tallied approximately 87 million unique TCR beta chains across the 666 repertoires, and some 10 million of those chains were shared by two or more donors. To remove PCR and sequencing errors, raw reads were error-corrected and collapsed into unique sequences using a nearest-neighbor algorithm that merged closely related sequences. V, D and J gene segments were assigned by aligning CDR3 sequences to IMGT reference sequences. For a sequence to be retained, a match of at least six nucleotides to both a V gene segment and a J gene segment was required. Rearrangements were classified as productive when the CDR3 lacked stop codons and remained in frame with V and J, and all other rearrangements were classified as non-productive. Following IMGT convention, CDR3 was defined as the stretch from the second conserved V-encoded cysteine up to the conserved J-encoded phenylalanine. The earlier analysis of some 600 of the donors excluded sequences that lacked an unambiguous match to a single V gene segment. An earlier analysis of approximately 590 of the donors called V segments functional above 56.7% productive rearrangements and segregating when the between-donor standard deviation exceeded 5%. To diagnose cytomegalovirus status from the catalog of TCR beta chain sequences, a statistical classification framework was built. A later analysis assigned V and J genes by comparing TCR nucleotide sequences with IMGT/GENE-DB human TR gene sequences. The TCRdist pipeline was used in a later analysis to assign CDR3 sequences and most-parsimonious VDJ recombination scenarios. In a later analysis, each TCR beta chain was defined by its CDR3 amino acid sequence together with its V-gene family, and reads without a unique V-gene family were excluded. As a way to deal with suspected cross-contamination and a sequencing artifact, a later analysis dropped more than 500 nucleotide sequences that were highly shared and had low generation probability. In a later analysis, a clonal expansion index for each public chain was calculated from normalized within-repertoire ranks of inferred template counts. A later analysis computed generation probabilities with a VDJ recombination model fitted to out-of-frame rearrangements, and checked the results against IGoR. Hypergeometric tests were used in a later analysis to score TCR-TCR, TCR-HLA and TCR-CMV co-occurrence, with a repertoire-size bias correction applied to the TCR pairs. In a later analysis, false discovery rates were estimated by permuting HLA or CMV assignments 20 times. A later analysis grouped co-occurring TCRs with DBSCAN, adding TCRdist sequence similarity when clustering within HLA-allele-positive subsets. Repertoires with fewer than 30,000 or more than 120,000 public chains, plus five repertoires with anomalous nucleotide sharing, were excluded from co-occurrence clustering. The source is immuneACCESS, and TCRdb retained only in-frame sequences with V and J called. Part of the clones is not carried over; for the studies checked, unresolved V genes explain less than half of this, and the remainder is unexplained. The D gene and trimming were derived from the DNA, and the V and J assignments and clone size from that table. The sample yields 85,000 to 120,000 clones; around 75% were counted once. In total, the top ten clones hold 2% to 3% of the sample.

Sequenced input: PBMCs. This TCR came from a man aged 35 to 55 in good health and CMV-seronegative. The rearranged chain carries TRBV5-1 and TRBJ2-7; a tentative D match to TRBD1 spans 6 bases. The CDR3 corresponds to CASNQGGQSYEQYF. The nucleotide sequence reads TGCGCCAGTAATCAAGGAGGACAGAGCTACGAGCAGTACTTC.